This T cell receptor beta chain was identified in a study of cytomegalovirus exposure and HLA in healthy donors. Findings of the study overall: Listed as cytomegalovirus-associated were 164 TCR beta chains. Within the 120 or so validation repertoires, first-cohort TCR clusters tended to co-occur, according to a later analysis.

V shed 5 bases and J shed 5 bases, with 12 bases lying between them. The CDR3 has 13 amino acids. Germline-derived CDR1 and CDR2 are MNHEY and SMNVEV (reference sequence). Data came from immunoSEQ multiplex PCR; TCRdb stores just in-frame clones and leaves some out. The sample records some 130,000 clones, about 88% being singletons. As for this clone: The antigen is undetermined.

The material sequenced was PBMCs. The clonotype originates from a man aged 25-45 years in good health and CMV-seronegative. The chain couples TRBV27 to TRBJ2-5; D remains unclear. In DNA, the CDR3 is TGTGCCAGCAGTGAGACATCATGGGAGACCCAGTACTTC. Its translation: CASSETSWETQYF.